This T cell receptor beta chain was captured in a study of control samples from healthy donors and cancer patients. This CDR3 comprises 11 residues. CDR1 LGHNT and CDR2 FRNRAP come from the germline V gene. The germline V and J ends were trimmed by 5 bases and 4 bases, with 5 bases remaining between them. The assay was immunoSEQ multiplex PCR, and TCRdb's table has in-frame clones only and misses some. The sample shows roughly 90,000 clones, around nine tenths of them seen only once. The TCR was taken from a woman aged 45-60 years with colorectal cancer. This chain uses TRBV12-5 with TRBJ2-5, with D hard to call. Sequenced material: PBMCs. The CDR3 reads CASGIAETQYF. The DNA of the CDR3 is TGTGCTAGTGGTATCGCAGAGACCCAGTACTTC.